These T cell receptor beta chains were read from a single sample in a study of OX40 agonist ivuxolimab in advanced cancers. Only in-frame clones appear in the TCRdb table, and some are missing; sequencing was by immunoSEQ multiplex PCR. This sample has tens of thousands of clones, with approximately 80% found just once. The sample was CD4+ or CD8+ T cells sorted from blood, taken in a trial of the OX40 agonist ivuxolimab. Source of these receptors: an adult with an advanced solid tumor such as melanoma, head and neck, liver or kidney cancer. The CDR3 runs from the conserved cysteine through the conserved F or W. Each record gives: clone size, V gene, J gene, D gene, CDR3 DNA, CDR3 protein. The D gene is left open where the match is weak. Not all rows give a size; the values are once, few, many and, for expanded clones, a class.

abundance: -
v_gene: TRBV5-1
j_gene: TRBJ2-7
d_gene: TRBD2
CDR3nt: TGCGCCAGCAGCCCGTCTCTAGCGGGAGGGCCCGGCCACGAGCAGTACTTC
CDR3aa: CASSPSLAGGPGHEQYF

abundance: medium-sized
v_gene: TRBV7-9
j_gene: TRBJ2-3
d_gene: -
CDR3nt: TGTGCCAGCAGTCGCCTAGTTTGGGGCGGCACAGATACGCAGTATTTT
CDR3aa: CASSRLVWGGTDTQYF

abundance: many
v_gene: TRBV4-2
j_gene: TRBJ2-2
d_gene: -
CDR3nt: TGTGCCAGCAGCGCCAACGATTGGGGAGGCACCGGGGAGCTGTTTTTT
CDR3aa: CASSANDWGGTGELFF

abundance: -
v_gene: TRBV2
j_gene: TRBJ2-3
d_gene: -
CDR3nt: TGTGCCAGCAGAATCGACGGTAGCACAGATACGCAGTATTTT
CDR3aa: CASRIDGSTDTQYF

abundance: -
v_gene: TRBV19
j_gene: TRBJ2-7
d_gene: TRBD2
CDR3nt: TGTGCCAGTAGCCCAGCTGGGACTAGCGGGAGGTCGTCCTACGAGCAGTACTTC
CDR3aa: CASSPAGTSGRSSYEQYF

abundance: -
v_gene: TRBV4-1
j_gene: TRBJ2-7
d_gene: -
CDR3nt: TGCGCCAGCAGCCACCCCAGGGGTTACGAGCAGTACTTC
CDR3aa: CASSHPRGYEQYF

abundance: -
v_gene: TRBV7-9
j_gene: TRBJ1-2
d_gene: -
CDR3nt: TGTGCCAGCAGCTTAGGGGCTCACTATGGCTACACCTTC
CDR3aa: CASSLGAHYGYTF

abundance: once
v_gene: TRBV7-9
j_gene: TRBJ2-1
d_gene: TRBD2
CDR3nt: TGTGCCAGCAGCGCCCCTAGCGGGGGCCGACCTACCTCCTACAATGAGCAGTTCTTC
CDR3aa: CASSAPSGGRPTSYNEQFF

abundance: -
v_gene: TRBV29-1
j_gene: TRBJ2-3
d_gene: -
CDR3nt: TGCAGCGCCCCCAGGGCGGGGAACACAGATACGCAGTATTTT
CDR3aa: CSAPRAGNTDTQYF

abundance: -
v_gene: TRBV4-1
j_gene: TRBJ2-2
d_gene: -
CDR3nt: TGCGCCAGCAGCCAAGGTTGGTCCGGGGAGCTGTTTTTT
CDR3aa: CASSQGWSGELFF

abundance: -
v_gene: TRBV7-9
j_gene: TRBJ2-5
d_gene: TRBD1
CDR3nt: TGTGCCAGCAGACCTACGGACAGGGCCCGGGGGACCCAGTACTTC
CDR3aa: CASRPTDRARGTQYF

abundance: -
v_gene: TRBV6-5
j_gene: TRBJ2-7
d_gene: -
CDR3nt: TGTGCCAGCAGTTACAAACAGGGCAACGAGCAGTACTTC
CDR3aa: CASSYKQGNEQYF

abundance: few
v_gene: TRBV6-1
j_gene: TRBJ2-3
d_gene: -
CDR3nt: TGTGCCAGCACCTTTAGCACAGATACGCAGTATTTT
CDR3aa: CASTFSTDTQYF

abundance: -
v_gene: TRBV27
j_gene: TRBJ1-1
d_gene: -
CDR3nt: TGTGCCAGCAGTAGCGATAAGGGGAAAGCTTTCTTT
CDR3aa: CASSSDKGKAFF

abundance: -
v_gene: TRBV7-2
j_gene: TRBJ2-5
d_gene: -
CDR3nt: TGTGCCATCACCTCTCGGGGCCGGGGGCAAGAGACCCAGTACTTC
CDR3aa: CAITSRGRGQETQYF

abundance: -
v_gene: TRBV6-6
j_gene: TRBJ1-3
d_gene: -
CDR3nt: TGTGCCAGCAGCCCTCGGACTGCTGGAAACACCATATATTTT
CDR3aa: CASSPRTAGNTIYF

abundance: -
v_gene: TRBV7-2
j_gene: TRBJ2-7
d_gene: -
CDR3nt: TGTGCCAGCAGCTTATCGGTCTCCTACGAGCAGTACTTC
CDR3aa: CASSLSVSYEQYF

abundance: -
v_gene: TRBV30
j_gene: TRBJ1-3
d_gene: TRBD1
CDR3nt: TGTGCCTGGCTGGCGCGGACAGGGGGCACCACCTCTGGAAACACCATATATTTT
CDR3aa: CAWLARTGGTTSGNTIYF

abundance: -
v_gene: TRBV28
j_gene: TRBJ2-7
d_gene: -
CDR3nt: TGTGCCAGCAGGACGGAAGGTCCCTACGAGCAGTACTTC
CDR3aa: CASRTEGPYEQYF

abundance: -
v_gene: TRBV6-1
j_gene: TRBJ2-2
d_gene: -
CDR3nt: TGTGCCAGCAGTGAAATGTCCTCGAACACCGGGGAGCTGTTTTTT
CDR3aa: CASSEMSSNTGELFF

abundance: -
v_gene: TRBV12-5
j_gene: TRBJ2-5
d_gene: -
CDR3nt: TGTGCTAGTGGCCTAGGACTTTTGGGAGAGACCCAGTACTTC
CDR3aa: CASGLGLLGETQYF

abundance: -
v_gene: TRBV6-1
j_gene: TRBJ1-4
d_gene: -
CDR3nt: TGTGCCAGCAGTGATGGGGTACCCTTAGGGGAAAAACTGTTTTTT
CDR3aa: CASSDGVPLGEKLFF

abundance: -
v_gene: TRBV7-2
j_gene: TRBJ2-1
d_gene: -
CDR3nt: TGTGCCAGCAGCTTAATCGGGAGCGGCAATGAGCAGTTCTTC
CDR3aa: CASSLIGSGNEQFF

abundance: -
v_gene: TRBV16
j_gene: TRBJ1-2
d_gene: -
CDR3nt: TGTGCCAGCAGCCAATGGTCCGGACAGAACTATGGCTACACCTTC
CDR3aa: CASSQWSGQNYGYTF

abundance: -
v_gene: TRBV28
j_gene: TRBJ1-6
d_gene: -
CDR3nt: TGTGCCAGCGGGGCGAGCTCCTATAATTCACCCCTCCACTTT
CDR3aa: CASGASSYNSPLHF

abundance: -
v_gene: TRBV6-5
j_gene: TRBJ2-3
d_gene: TRBD1
CDR3nt: TGTGCCAGCAGTTACCGGACAGGGGATACGCAGTATTTT
CDR3aa: CASSYRTGDTQYF

abundance: -
v_gene: TRBV18
j_gene: TRBJ1-1
d_gene: -
CDR3nt: TGTGCCAGCTCACCAGAGGGTGTCACTGAAGCTTTCTTT
CDR3aa: CASSPEGVTEAFF

abundance: -
v_gene: TRBV6-6
j_gene: TRBJ2-7
d_gene: -
CDR3nt: TGTGCCAGCAGTTACGAGGGGGCCTACGAGCAGTACTTC
CDR3aa: CASSYEGAYEQYF

abundance: -
v_gene: TRBV29-1
j_gene: TRBJ2-7
d_gene: -
CDR3nt: TGCAGCGCCGCTGGAAAGGGGTCGATCTCCGAGCAGTACTTC
CDR3aa: CSAAGKGSISEQYF

abundance: -
v_gene: TRBV29-1
j_gene: TRBJ1-5
d_gene: TRBD1
CDR3nt: TGCAGCGCAAAAACAGGGGAACAGCCCCAGCATTTT
CDR3aa: CSAKTGEQPQHF

abundance: -
v_gene: TRBV6-1
j_gene: TRBJ2-1
d_gene: TRBD2
CDR3nt: TGTGCCAGCAGCTTATGGGGTAGCGGGAGTGATGAGCAGTTCTTC
CDR3aa: CASSLWGSGSDEQFF

abundance: -
v_gene: TRBV7-3
j_gene: TRBJ2-1
d_gene: TRBD2
CDR3nt: TGTGCCAGCAGCCTCCGGACTAGCGGGAGGGTAGAGCAGTTCTTC
CDR3aa: CASSLRTSGRVEQFF

abundance: -
v_gene: TRBV5-6
j_gene: TRBJ2-7
d_gene: -
CDR3nt: TGTGCCAGCAGCCTGGGGGCGGATACCTACGAGCAGTACTTC
CDR3aa: CASSLGADTYEQYF

abundance: -
v_gene: TRBV5-1
j_gene: TRBJ2-1
d_gene: TRBD2
CDR3nt: TGCGCCAGCAGCTTGGACCGGGGGGGCCGTAATGAGCAGTTCTTC
CDR3aa: CASSLDRGGRNEQFF

abundance: -
v_gene: TRBV5-1
j_gene: TRBJ2-2
d_gene: -
CDR3nt: TGCGCCAGCAGCTTGGAGAGCTCGAACACCGGGGAGCTGTTTTTT
CDR3aa: CASSLESSNTGELFF

abundance: -
v_gene: TRBV10-1
j_gene: TRBJ2-7
d_gene: -
CDR3nt: TGCGCCAGCAGTGATGCTCCCTTCTACGAGCAGTACTTC
CDR3aa: CASSDAPFYEQYF

abundance: -
v_gene: TRBV28
j_gene: TRBJ2-5
d_gene: TRBD1
CDR3nt: TGTGCCAGCAGTCTGGGACAGTTAGCGGAGACCCAGTACTTC
CDR3aa: CASSLGQLAETQYF

abundance: -
v_gene: TRBV5-4
j_gene: TRBJ2-3
d_gene: -
CDR3nt: TGTGCCAGCAGCTTGCAGCAGGATACGCAGTATTTT
CDR3aa: CASSLQQDTQYF

abundance: -
v_gene: TRBV23-1
j_gene: TRBJ2-5
d_gene: -
CDR3nt: TGCTCCGCGGGACTCCTTCGGGAGACCCAGTACTTC
CDR3aa: CSAGLLRETQYF

abundance: -
v_gene: TRBV7-9
j_gene: TRBJ1-3
d_gene: TRBD1
CDR3nt: TGTGCCAGCAGCGGCCAGGGGGCGAGCTCTGGAAACACCATATATTTT
CDR3aa: CASSGQGASSGNTIYF

abundance: -
v_gene: TRBV9
j_gene: TRBJ1-4
d_gene: -
CDR3nt: TGTGCCAGCAGCCCCACCCCGGACGGGAATGAAAAACTGTTTTTT
CDR3aa: CASSPTPDGNEKLFF

abundance: -
v_gene: TRBV7-2
j_gene: TRBJ1-1
d_gene: -
CDR3nt: TGTGCCAGCAGCCTGGAGGGCATGAACACTGAAGCTTTCTTT
CDR3aa: CASSLEGMNTEAFF

abundance: -
v_gene: TRBV5-1
j_gene: TRBJ2-7
d_gene: -
CDR3nt: TGCGCCAGCAGCCCACAAGGGACTTTTTTCCCCTACGAGCAGTACTTC
CDR3aa: CASSPQGTFFPYEQYF

abundance: -
v_gene: TRBV9
j_gene: TRBJ1-3
d_gene: -
CDR3nt: TGTGCCAGCTCGTACGGGGGGCTGGCTGGAAACACCATATATTTT
CDR3aa: CASSYGGLAGNTIYF

abundance: once
v_gene: TRBV10-3
j_gene: TRBJ2-7
d_gene: -
CDR3nt: TGTGCCATCAGTGAGTCGCCGTCTAGCAACGAGCAGTACTTC
CDR3aa: CAISESPSSNEQYF

abundance: -
v_gene: TRBV19
j_gene: TRBJ1-5
d_gene: -
CDR3nt: TGTGCCAGTAGTATCGGGCGGAATAGCAATCAGCCCCAGCATTTT
CDR3aa: CASSIGRNSNQPQHF

abundance: -
v_gene: TRBV6-1
j_gene: TRBJ1-2
d_gene: -
CDR3nt: TGTGCCAGCAGCCCGGGACAACCAAGGGAAGGCTACACCTTC
CDR3aa: CASSPGQPREGYTF

abundance: few
v_gene: TRBV27
j_gene: TRBJ2-5
d_gene: -
CDR3nt: TGTGCCAGCAGTCTGAGACTTCTAGGGACCCAGTACTTC
CDR3aa: CASSLRLLGTQYF

abundance: -
v_gene: TRBV4-2
j_gene: TRBJ2-5
d_gene: TRBD2
CDR3nt: TGTGCCAGCAGCCAAGCCCCGGGACTAGCGGCCGAGACCCAGTACTTC
CDR3aa: CASSQAPGLAAETQYF

abundance: -
v_gene: TRBV6-1
j_gene: TRBJ1-6
d_gene: TRBD1
CDR3nt: TGTGCCAGCAGGGGGGGACAGGGGAATTCACCCCTCCACTTT
CDR3aa: CASRGGQGNSPLHF

abundance: -
v_gene: TRBV12-5
j_gene: TRBJ2-2
d_gene: TRBD2
CDR3nt: TGTGCTAGTGGCCCGGGACGGCTAGCGGGAGACACCGGGGAGCTGTTTTTT
CDR3aa: CASGPGRLAGDTGELFF

abundance: -
v_gene: TRBV7-3
j_gene: TRBJ2-7
d_gene: -
CDR3nt: TGTGCCAGCAGCTCCGCGTGGGACATTTGTTACTACGAGCAGTACTTC
CDR3aa: CASSSAWDICYYEQYF

abundance: -
v_gene: TRBV19
j_gene: TRBJ1-6
d_gene: -
CDR3nt: TGTGCCAGTAGTATTTCCCTAAACAGGAGGAGCTCCTATAATTCACCCCTCCACTTT
CDR3aa: CASSISLNRRSSYNSPLHF

abundance: -
v_gene: TRBV2
j_gene: TRBJ1-2
d_gene: -
CDR3nt: TGTGCCAGCAGGGGAGCGACCGCCGCTGTGAGCTACACCTTC
CDR3aa: CASRGATAAVSYTF

abundance: -
v_gene: TRBV18
j_gene: TRBJ2-1
d_gene: TRBD2
CDR3nt: TGTGCCAGCTCACCCGGGACTAGCGGGAGTCGAGGTGAGCAGTTCTTC
CDR3aa: CASSPGTSGSRGEQFF

abundance: -
v_gene: TRBV5-5
j_gene: TRBJ1-3
d_gene: -
CDR3nt: TGTGCCAGCAGCTTGGATCAGGGAAGAAACACCATATATTTT
CDR3aa: CASSLDQGRNTIYF